These T cell receptor beta chains were read from a single sample in a study of shared clonotypes between healthy human individuals. The method was immunoSEQ multiplex PCR; TCRdb's version includes in-frame clones alone and lacks a portion of them. The data show around 2,000,000 clones, 93% seen once. The specimen was naive CD8+ T cells from PBMCs. The receptors were gathered from a young man in good health. Some clones in this sample may be carry-over from other donors' samples. CDR3s include the opening cysteine and the closing phenylalanine or tryptophan. The D gene is left open where the match is weak. Rows may omit the clone size; those that give it use once, few, many or a size class.

size	V	J	D	DNA	CDR3
-	TRBV6-6	TRBJ2-2	-	TGTGCCAGCACCCCGGACAGCCCGGGCACCGGGGAGCTGTTTTTT	CASTPDSPGTGELFF
once	TRBV15	TRBJ2-7	-	TGTGCCACCAGCAGAGGGGGTTTCTACGAGCAGTACTTC	CATSRGGFYEQYF
-	TRBV9	TRBJ2-7	-	TGTGCCAGCAGCGACCGGGACGGCTCCTACGAGCAGTACTTC	CASSDRDGSYEQYF
many	TRBV9	TRBJ2-5	TRBD2	TGTGCCAGCAGCGCTTCCGGGACTAGTGAGGAGACCCAGTACTTC	CASSASGTSEETQYF
-	TRBV5-6	TRBJ1-1	-	TGTGCCAGCAGCCGGGAGGACAAGGGGACTGAAGCTTTCTTT	CASSREDKGTEAFF
-	TRBV7-8	TRBJ2-5	TRBD2	TGTGCCAGCAGCTTCCTGTCTAGCGGAACCTTGGAAGAGACCCAGTACTTC	CASSFLSSGTLEETQYF
-	TRBV4-2	TRBJ2-4	-	TGTGCCAGCAGCCAAAATGCGCGGGTAGCCAAAAACATTCAGTACTTC	CASSQNARVAKNIQYF
-	TRBV5-1	TRBJ1-2	TRBD1	TGCGCCAGCAGCCTCGGGACAGGAAAAAGGGGCCAAGGCTACACCTTC	CASSLGTGKRGQGYTF
once	TRBV7-9	TRBJ2-7	TRBD1	TGTGCCAGCAGCTCCAAGGGACAGGGGGCCTCCTACGAGCAGTACTTC	CASSSKGQGASYEQYF
few	TRBV7-2	TRBJ1-2	TRBD1	TGTGCCAGCAGAGCTGACAGGGCCCATGGCTACACCTTC	CASRADRAHGYTF
-	TRBV11-2	TRBJ2-7	-	TGTGCCAGCAGCTTAGAACCAGGGCCTTCCTACGAGCAGTACTTC	CASSLEPGPSYEQYF
-	TRBV28	TRBJ2-5	-	TGTGCCAGCAGTCCGCCGGGTGAGACCCAGTACTTC	CASSPPGETQYF
-	TRBV5-4	TRBJ1-1	-	TGTGCCAGCAGCTTGACTCCGAACACTGAAGCTTTCTTT	CASSLTPNTEAFF
-	TRBV27	TRBJ2-3	TRBD2	TGTGCCAGCAGCGTGATGACTAGCGGGAGTGCAGATACGCAGTATTTT	CASSVMTSGSADTQYF
-	TRBV4-3	TRBJ2-3	TRBD2	TGCGCCAGCAGCCATGGGGGACTAGCGGAGATAGGAAACACAGATACGCAGTATTTT	CASSHGGLAEIGNTDTQYF
-	TRBV18	TRBJ2-2	-	TGTGCCAGCTCACGAGGGACCGGGGAGCTGTTTTTT	CASSRGTGELFF
once	TRBV6-5	TRBJ2-1	-	TGTGCCAGCAGGTATCCCGAGAGTCCTCGAGAGTTCTTC	CASRYPESPREFF
-	TRBV25-1	TRBJ1-4	-	TGTGCCAGCAGTGAACAGGCAACTAATGAAAAACTGTTTTTT	CASSEQATNEKLFF
-	TRBV5-4	TRBJ2-3	-	TGTGCCAGCAGCTTGCGGGGGGCTAGCACAGATACGCAGTATTTT	CASSLRGASTDTQYF
-	TRBV5-4	TRBJ2-7	TRBD1	TGCGCCAGCAGCCAAGATCGTTCCAGGGGGTCCCACGAGCAGTACTTC	CASSQDRSRGSHEQYF
-	TRBV30	TRBJ2-1	-	TGTGCCTGGAGTGTACTTGGAGGGGATGGGAACAATGAGCAGTTCTTC	CAWSVLGGDGNNEQFF
-	TRBV10-3	TRBJ2-2	TRBD2	TGTGCCATCAGTGAGTTGGCTAGCGGGAGTGCGAACACCGGGGAGCTGTTTTTT	CAISELASGSANTGELFF
-	TRBV29-1	TRBJ2-5	-	TGCAGCGTTGAAGACTGGGAGACCCAGTACTTC	CSVEDWETQYF
-	TRBV4-2	TRBJ2-7	TRBD2	TGTGCCAGCAGCCAAGGGGTAGCGGGAGGGCTCCCCTACGAGCAGTACTTC	CASSQGVAGGLPYEQYF
-	TRBV5-8	TRBJ2-1	-	TGTGCCAGCAGCTTGGGGGGGTCGGGCTATAACAATGAGCAGTTCTTC	CASSLGGSGYNNEQFF
-	TRBV6-1	TRBJ2-7	TRBD1	TGTGCCACCAAACCCGGGACAGCATCCTACGAGCAGTACTTC	CATKPGTASYEQYF
-	TRBV19	TRBJ2-6	-	TGTGCCAGTAGTATAGATATCCGGCCTGGGGCCAACGTCCTGACTTTC	CASSIDIRPGANVLTF
few	TRBV10-1	TRBJ2-7	-	TGCGCCAGCAGTGACGGCTACGAGCAGTACTTC	CASSDGYEQYF
once	TRBV28	TRBJ2-7	TRBD2	TGTGCCAGCAGTTTAGGCGGGACTAGCGGACTTCCCCCCTTAGAGCAGTACTTC	CASSLGGTSGLPPLEQYF
-	TRBV15	TRBJ2-3	-	TGTGCCACCAGCATCCCCAGGGGCTTGCCAGATACGCAGTATTTT	CATSIPRGLPDTQYF
once	TRBV29-1	TRBJ1-4	-	TGCAGCGTTGCAGGCGGGGCCCTGGGTAATGAAAAACTGTTTTTT	CSVAGGALGNEKLFF
-	TRBV9	TRBJ2-1	TRBD2	TGTGCCAGCAGCGTAGACAGCGGGAGGGCCAATGAGCAGTTCTTC	CASSVDSGRANEQFF
-	TRBV13	TRBJ2-1	-	TGTGCCAGCAGCTTAGGCTCGGGAGTGTTAGGCAATGAGCAGTTCTTC	CASSLGSGVLGNEQFF
-	TRBV27	TRBJ1-4	TRBD1	TGTGCCAGCACCACAGGGGGCGGTAATGAAAAACTGTTTTTT	CASTTGGGNEKLFF
once	TRBV9	TRBJ2-2	TRBD1	TGTGCCAGCAGCGTAGCGGGACAGACGAACACCGGGGAGCTGTTTTTT	CASSVAGQTNTGELFF
-	TRBV7-9	TRBJ2-3	-	TGTGCCAGCGGAGCGGTCAGCTCAGTAACAGATACGCAGTATTTT	CASGAVSSVTDTQYF
-	TRBV7-2	TRBJ1-2	TRBD1	TGTGCCAGCAGCTGGCGGCAGGGGACAGTCATTAACTATGGCTACACCTTC	CASSWRQGTVINYGYTF
-	TRBV19	TRBJ2-3	TRBD2	TGTGCCAGTAGTTCGGGACTAACCTTATACACAGATACGCAGTATTTT	CASSSGLTLYTDTQYF
-	TRBV29-1	TRBJ2-1	TRBD1	TGCAGCGCCCTGACAGGGCGGAATGAGCAGTTCTTC	CSALTGRNEQFF
-	TRBV10-3	TRBJ1-1	-	TGTGCCATCAGTGAGTCGAGTCAGGGGTCCACTGAAGCTTTCTTT	CAISESSQGSTEAFF
-	TRBV7-6	TRBJ2-2	-	TGTGCCAGCAGCTTAGGATGGGTCGGGACTGGGGGCCTAGCCGGGGAGCTGTTTTTT	CASSLGWVGTGGLAGELFF
-	TRBV6-5	TRBJ2-1	-	TGTGCCAGCAGTTACATCGGGGGAGGTCAGTTCTTC	CASSYIGGGQFF
-	TRBV11-2	TRBJ2-7	-	TGTGCCAGCAGCGTTGGGTTAGGGGACGAGCAGTACTTC	CASSVGLGDEQYF
-	TRBV28	TRBJ2-7	-	TGTGCCAGCAGTTTTCAGGGGTTCATTTACGAGCAGTACTTC	CASSFQGFIYEQYF
-	TRBV27	TRBJ2-1	-	TGTGCCAGCTTTGCCGACGGGAGCTCCTACAATGAGCAGTTCTTC	CASFADGSSYNEQFF
-	TRBV15	TRBJ1-5	-	TGTGCCACCCATGTCGGTGGGGGCGGCCAGCCCCAGCATTTT	CATHVGGGGQPQHF
-	TRBV15	TRBJ1-1	-	TGTGCCACCAGCAGAGATGGTTCAGGGGAGAACACTGAAGCTTTCTTT	CATSRDGSGENTEAFF